This T cell receptor (beta chain) emerged from a study of T cell changes during pregnancy in multiple sclerosis. TCRdb's table, derived via immunoSEQ multiplex PCR, lists solely in-frame clones and lacks some. Of fewer than 45,000 clones in the sample, about 88% were seen once. J lost 3 bases, V lost 2 bases, and 4 bases had no gene match. The CDR3 covers 16 residues. Germline assignment: CDR1 KGHSH and CDR2 LQKENI. The sequences come from CD4+ T cells from peripheral blood mononuclear cells, collected in the first trimester of pregnancy. The sequence was collected from a female donor with multiple sclerosis, enrolled in a pregnancy study. This chain joins TRBV18 and TRBJ1-2; 12 nucleotides line up with TRBD1. CDR3 sequence reads: CASSPGTGGTDYGYTF. In nucleotides, the CDR3 is TGTGCCAGCTCACCAGGGACAGGGGGCACGGACTATGGCTACACCTTC.